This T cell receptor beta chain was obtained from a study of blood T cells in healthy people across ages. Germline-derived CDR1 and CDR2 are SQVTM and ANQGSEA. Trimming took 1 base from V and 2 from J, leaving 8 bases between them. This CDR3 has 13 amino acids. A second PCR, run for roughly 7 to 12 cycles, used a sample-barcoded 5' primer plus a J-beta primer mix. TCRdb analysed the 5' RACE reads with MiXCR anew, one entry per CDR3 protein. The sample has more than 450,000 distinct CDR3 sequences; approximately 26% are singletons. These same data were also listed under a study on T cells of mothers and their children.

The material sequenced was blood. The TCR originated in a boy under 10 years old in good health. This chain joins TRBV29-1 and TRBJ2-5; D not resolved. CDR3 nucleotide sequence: TGCAGCGTTGAAGTCCACACGCAAGAGACCCAGTACTTC. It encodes CSVEVHTQETQYF. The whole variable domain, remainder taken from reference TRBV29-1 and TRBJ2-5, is SAVISQKPSRDICQRGTSLTIQCQVDSQVTMMFWYRQQPGQSLTLIATANQGSEATYESGFVIDKFPISRPNLTFSTLTVSNMSPEDSSIYLCSVEVHTQETQYFGPGTRLLVL.